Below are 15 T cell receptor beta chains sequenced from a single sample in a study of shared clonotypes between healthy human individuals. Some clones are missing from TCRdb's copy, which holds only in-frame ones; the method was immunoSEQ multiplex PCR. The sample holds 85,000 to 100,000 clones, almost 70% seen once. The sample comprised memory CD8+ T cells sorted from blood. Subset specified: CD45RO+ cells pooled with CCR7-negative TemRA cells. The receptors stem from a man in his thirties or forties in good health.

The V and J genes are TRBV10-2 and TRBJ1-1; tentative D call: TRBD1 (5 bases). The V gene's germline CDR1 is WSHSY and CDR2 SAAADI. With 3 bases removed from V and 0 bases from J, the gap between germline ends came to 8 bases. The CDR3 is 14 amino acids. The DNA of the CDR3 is TGCGCCAGCAGTGATCTGGGACTGAACACTGAAGCTTTCTTT. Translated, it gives CASSDLGLNTEAFF.

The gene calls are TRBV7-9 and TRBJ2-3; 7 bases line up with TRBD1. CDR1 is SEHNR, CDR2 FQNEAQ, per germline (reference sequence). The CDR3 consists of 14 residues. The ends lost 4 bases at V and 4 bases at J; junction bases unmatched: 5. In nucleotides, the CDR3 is TGTGCCAGCAGCTCCAGACAGGGTTCAGATACGCAGTATTTT. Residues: CASSSRQGSDTQYF.

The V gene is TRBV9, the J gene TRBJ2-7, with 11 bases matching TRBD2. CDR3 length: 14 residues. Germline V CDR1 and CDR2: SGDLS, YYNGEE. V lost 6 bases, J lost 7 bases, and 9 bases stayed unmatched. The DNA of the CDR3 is TGTGCCAGCAATAGCGGGAGGGCCTATGAGGAGCAGTACTTC. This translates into CASNSGRAYEEQYF. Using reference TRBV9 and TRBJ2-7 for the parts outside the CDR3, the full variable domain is DSGVTQTPKHLITATGQRVTLRCSPRSGDLSVYWYQQSLDQGLQFLIQYYNGEERAKGNILERFSAQQFPDLHSELNLSSLELGDSALYFCASNSGRAYEEQYFGPGTRLTVT.

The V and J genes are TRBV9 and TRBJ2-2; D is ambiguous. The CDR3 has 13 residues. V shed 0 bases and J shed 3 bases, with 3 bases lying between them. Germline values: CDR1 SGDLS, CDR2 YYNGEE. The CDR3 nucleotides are TGTGCCAGCAGCGTAGAGGACACCGGGGAGCTGTTTTTT. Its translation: CASSVEDTGELFF.

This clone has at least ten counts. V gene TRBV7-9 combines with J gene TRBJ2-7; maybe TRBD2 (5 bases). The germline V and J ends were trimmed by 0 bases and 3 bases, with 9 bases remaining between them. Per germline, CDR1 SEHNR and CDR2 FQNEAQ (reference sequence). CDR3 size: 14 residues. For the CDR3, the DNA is TGTGCCAGCAGCTTAGCGAGCGGAAACTACGAGCAGTACTTC. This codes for CASSLASGNYEQYF.

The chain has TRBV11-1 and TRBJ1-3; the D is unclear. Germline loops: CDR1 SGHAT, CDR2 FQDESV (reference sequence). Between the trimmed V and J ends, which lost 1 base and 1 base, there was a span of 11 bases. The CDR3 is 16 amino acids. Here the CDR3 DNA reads TGTGCCAGCAGCTTAGGGTCAGCGAATTCTGGAAACACCATATATTTT. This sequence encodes CASSLGSANSGNTIYF.

The CDR3: CASRLAGFPNEQFF. CDR3 coding DNA: TGTGCCAGCAGACTCGCGGGATTCCCCAATGAGCAGTTCTTC. V is TRBV2 and J is TRBJ2-1; D may be TRBD2 (6 bases). CDR3 size: 14 residues. CDR1 is SNHLY, CDR2 FYNNEI, per germline. Trimming stripped 6 bases from V and 6 bases from J, with 15 bases between.

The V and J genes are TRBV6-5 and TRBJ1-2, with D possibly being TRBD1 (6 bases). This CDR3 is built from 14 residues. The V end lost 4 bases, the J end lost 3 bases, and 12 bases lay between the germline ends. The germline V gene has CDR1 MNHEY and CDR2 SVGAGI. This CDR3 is CASSSTGYDYGYTF. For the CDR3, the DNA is TGTGCCAGCAGTTCTACAGGGTACGACTATGGCTACACCTTC.

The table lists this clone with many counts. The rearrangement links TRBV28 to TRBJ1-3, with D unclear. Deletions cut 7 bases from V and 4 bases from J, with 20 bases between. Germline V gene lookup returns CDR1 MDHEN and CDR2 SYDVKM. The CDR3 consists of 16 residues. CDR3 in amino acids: CASTIRTGLEGNTIYF. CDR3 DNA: TGTGCCAGCACCATCCGGACGGGATTAGAAGGAAACACCATATATTTT.

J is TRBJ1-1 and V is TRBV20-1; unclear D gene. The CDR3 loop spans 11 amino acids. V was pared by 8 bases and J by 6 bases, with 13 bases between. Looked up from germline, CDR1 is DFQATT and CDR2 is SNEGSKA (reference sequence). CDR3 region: CSLSSSPEAFF. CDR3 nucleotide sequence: TGCAGTCTGTCAAGTTCGCCTGAAGCTTTCTTT.

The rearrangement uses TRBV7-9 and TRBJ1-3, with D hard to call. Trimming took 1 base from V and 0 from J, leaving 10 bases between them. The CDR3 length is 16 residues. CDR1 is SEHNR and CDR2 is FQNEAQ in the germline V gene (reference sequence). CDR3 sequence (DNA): TGTGCCAGCAGCTTAGGGACCGCTAGCTCTGGAAACACCATATATTTT. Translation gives CASSLGTASSGNTIYF. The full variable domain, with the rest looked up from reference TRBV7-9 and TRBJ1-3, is DTGVSQNPRHKITKRGQNVTFRCDPISEHNRLYWYRQTLGQGPEFLTYFQNEAQLEKSRLLSDRFSAERPKGSFSTLEIQRTEQGDSAMYLCASSLGTASSGNTIYFGEGSWLTVV.

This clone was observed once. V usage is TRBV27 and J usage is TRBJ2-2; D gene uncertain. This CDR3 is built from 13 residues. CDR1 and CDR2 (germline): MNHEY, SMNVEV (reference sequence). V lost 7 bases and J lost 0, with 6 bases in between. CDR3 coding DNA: TGTGCCAGCACGTTGACGAACACCGGGGAGCTGTTTTTT. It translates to CASTLTNTGELFF.

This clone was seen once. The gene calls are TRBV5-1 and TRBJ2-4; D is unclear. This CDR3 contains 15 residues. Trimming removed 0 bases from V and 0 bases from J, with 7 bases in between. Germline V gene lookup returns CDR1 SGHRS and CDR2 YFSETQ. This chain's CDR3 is CASSLEGLAKNIQYF. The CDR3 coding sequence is TGCGCCAGCAGCTTGGAGGGATTAGCCAAAAACATTCAGTACTTC.

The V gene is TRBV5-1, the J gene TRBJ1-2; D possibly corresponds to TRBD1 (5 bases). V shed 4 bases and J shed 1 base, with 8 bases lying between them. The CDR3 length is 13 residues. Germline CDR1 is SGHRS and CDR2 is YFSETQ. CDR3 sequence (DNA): TGCGCCAGCAGCCTTGACAGTAACTATGGCTACACCTTC. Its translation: CASSLDSNYGYTF.

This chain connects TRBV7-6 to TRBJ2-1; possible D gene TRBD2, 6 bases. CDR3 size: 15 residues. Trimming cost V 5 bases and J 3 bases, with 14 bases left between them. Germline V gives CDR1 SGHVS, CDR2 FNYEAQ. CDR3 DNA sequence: TGTGCCAGCAGCGCCCGCCCGGGGGTCTACAATGAGCAGTTCTTC. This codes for CASSARPGVYNEQFF. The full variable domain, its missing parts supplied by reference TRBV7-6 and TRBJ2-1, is GAGVSQSPRYKVTKRGQDVALRCDPISGHVSLYWYRQALGQGPEFLTYFNYEAQQDKSGLPNDRFSAERPEGSISTLTIQRTEQRDSAMYRCASSARPGVYNEQFFGPGTRLTVL.